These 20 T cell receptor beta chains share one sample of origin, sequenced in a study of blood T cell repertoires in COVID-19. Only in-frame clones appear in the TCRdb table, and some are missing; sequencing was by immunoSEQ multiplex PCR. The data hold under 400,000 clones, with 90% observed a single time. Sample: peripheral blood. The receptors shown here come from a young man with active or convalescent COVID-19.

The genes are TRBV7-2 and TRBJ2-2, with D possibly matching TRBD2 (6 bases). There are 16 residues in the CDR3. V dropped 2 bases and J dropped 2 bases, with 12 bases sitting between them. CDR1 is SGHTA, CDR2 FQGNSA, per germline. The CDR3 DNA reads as TGTGCCAGCAGCTTACAACTAGCAGGAAACACCGGGGAGCTGTTTTTT. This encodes CASSLQLAGNTGELFF.

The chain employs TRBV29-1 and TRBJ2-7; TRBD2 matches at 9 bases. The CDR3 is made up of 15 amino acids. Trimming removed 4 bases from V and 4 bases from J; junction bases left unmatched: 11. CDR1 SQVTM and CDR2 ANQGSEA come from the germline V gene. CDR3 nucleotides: TGCAGCGTTGGACTTAGACTAGCGGAACCTTACGAGCAGTACTTC. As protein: CSVGLRLAEPYEQYF.

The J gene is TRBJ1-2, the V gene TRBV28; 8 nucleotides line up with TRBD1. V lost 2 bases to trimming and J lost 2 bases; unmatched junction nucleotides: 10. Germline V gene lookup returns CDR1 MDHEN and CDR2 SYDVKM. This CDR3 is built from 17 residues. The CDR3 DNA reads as TGTGCCAGCAGTTTACCCCTCGGACAGGGATGGAACTATGGCTACACCTTC. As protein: CASSLPLGQGWNYGYTF.

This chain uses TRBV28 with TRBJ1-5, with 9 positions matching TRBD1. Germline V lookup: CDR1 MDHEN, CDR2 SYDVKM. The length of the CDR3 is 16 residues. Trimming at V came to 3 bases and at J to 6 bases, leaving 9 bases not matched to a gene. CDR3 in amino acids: CASSLAGQGRFQPQHF. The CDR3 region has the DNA TGTGCCAGCAGTTTGGCGGGACAGGGACGTTTTCAGCCCCAGCATTTT.

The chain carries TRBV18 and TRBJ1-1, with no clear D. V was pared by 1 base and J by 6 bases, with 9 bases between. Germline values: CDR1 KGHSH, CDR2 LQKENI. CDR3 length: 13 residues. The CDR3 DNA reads TGTGCCAGCTCACCACTTCGGGAAGCTGAAGCTTTCTTT. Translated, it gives CASSPLREAEAFF.

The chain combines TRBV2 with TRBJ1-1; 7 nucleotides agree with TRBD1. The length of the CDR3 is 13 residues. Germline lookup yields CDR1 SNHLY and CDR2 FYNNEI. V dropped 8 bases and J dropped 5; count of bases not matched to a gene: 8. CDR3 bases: TGTGCCAGCCCCCCGGGACAGCTAACTGAAGCTTTCTTT. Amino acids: CASPPGQLTEAFF.

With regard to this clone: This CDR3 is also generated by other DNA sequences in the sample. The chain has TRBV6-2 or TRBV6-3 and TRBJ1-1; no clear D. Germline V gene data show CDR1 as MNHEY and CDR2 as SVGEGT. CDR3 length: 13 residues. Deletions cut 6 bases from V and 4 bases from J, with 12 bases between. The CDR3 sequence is CASRYRGGTEAFF. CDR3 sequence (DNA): TGTGCCAGCAGGTACCGGGGTGGCACTGAAGCTTTCTTT.

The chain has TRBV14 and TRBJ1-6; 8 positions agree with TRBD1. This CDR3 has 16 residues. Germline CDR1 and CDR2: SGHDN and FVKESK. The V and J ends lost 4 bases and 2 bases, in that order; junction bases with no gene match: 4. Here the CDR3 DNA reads TGTGCCAGCAGCCTCGACAGGGGCCCCTATAATTCACCCCTCCACTTT. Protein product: CASSLDRGPYNSPLHF.

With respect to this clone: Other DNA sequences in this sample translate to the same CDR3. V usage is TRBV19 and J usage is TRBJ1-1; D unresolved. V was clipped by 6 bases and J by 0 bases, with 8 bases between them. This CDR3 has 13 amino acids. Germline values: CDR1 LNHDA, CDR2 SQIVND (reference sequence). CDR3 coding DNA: TGTGCCAGTAGCCGTAGTCTGAACACTGAAGCTTTCTTT. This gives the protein CASSRSLNTEAFF.

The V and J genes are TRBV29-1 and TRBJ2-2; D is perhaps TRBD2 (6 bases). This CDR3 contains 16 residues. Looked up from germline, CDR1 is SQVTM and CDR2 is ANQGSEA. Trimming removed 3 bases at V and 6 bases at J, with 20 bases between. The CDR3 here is CSVDERNGRPSGELFF. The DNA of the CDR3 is TGCAGCGTTGATGAAAGAAACGGGAGACCATCCGGGGAGCTGTTTTTT.

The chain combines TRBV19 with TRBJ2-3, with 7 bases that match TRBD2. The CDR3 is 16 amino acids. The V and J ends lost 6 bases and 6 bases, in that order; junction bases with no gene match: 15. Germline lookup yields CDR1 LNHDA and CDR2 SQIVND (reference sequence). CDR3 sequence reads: CASRPPGRRGGDTQYF. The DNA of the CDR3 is TGTGCCAGTAGGCCCCCGGGACGCCGGGGAGGGGATACGCAGTATTTT.

CDR3 nucleotides: TGTGCCAGCAGTGAACCCCAGGACAGTCCCTACGAGCAGTACTTC. Amino acids: CASSEPQDSPYEQYF. This rearrangement joins TRBV6-1 to TRBJ2-7; a weak D match, TRBD1 (6 bases). The germline V gene encodes CDR1 MNHNS and CDR2 SASEGT. The ends were cut back, 2 bases at V and 2 bases at J, with 13 bases in the middle. The CDR3 totals 15 residues.

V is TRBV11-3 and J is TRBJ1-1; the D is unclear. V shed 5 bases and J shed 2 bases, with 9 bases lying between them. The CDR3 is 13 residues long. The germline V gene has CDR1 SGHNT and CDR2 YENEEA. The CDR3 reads CASSLGFNTEAFF. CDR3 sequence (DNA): TGTGCCAGCAGCCTCGGGTTTAACACTGAAGCTTTCTTT.

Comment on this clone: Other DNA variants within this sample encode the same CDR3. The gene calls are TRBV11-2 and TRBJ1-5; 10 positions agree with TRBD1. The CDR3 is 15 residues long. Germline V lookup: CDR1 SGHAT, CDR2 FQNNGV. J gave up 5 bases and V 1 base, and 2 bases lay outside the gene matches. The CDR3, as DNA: TGTGCCAGCAGCTTAGGGACAGGGGGGGATCAGCCCCAGCATTTT. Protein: CASSLGTGGDQPQHF.

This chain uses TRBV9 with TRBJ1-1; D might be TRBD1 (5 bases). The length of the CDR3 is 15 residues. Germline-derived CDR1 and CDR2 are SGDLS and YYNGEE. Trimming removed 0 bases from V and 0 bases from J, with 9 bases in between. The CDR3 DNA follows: TGTGCCAGCAGCGTAGTCACAGGAATGAACACTGAAGCTTTCTTT. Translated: CASSVVTGMNTEAFF.

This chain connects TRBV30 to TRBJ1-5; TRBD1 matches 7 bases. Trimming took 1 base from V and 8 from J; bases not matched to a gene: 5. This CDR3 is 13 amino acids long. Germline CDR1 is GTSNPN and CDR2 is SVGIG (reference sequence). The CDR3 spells CAWSADRWKPQHF. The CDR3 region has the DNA TGTGCCTGGAGTGCGGACAGGTGGAAGCCCCAGCATTTT.

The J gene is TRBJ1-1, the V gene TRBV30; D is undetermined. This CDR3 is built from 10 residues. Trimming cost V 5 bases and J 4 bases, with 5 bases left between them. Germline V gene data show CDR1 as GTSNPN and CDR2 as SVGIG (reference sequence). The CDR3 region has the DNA TGTGCCTGGCCCTTCACTGAAGCTTTCTTT. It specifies CAWPFTEAFF. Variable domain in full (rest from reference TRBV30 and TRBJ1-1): SQTIHQWPATLVQPVGSPLSLECTVEGTSNPNLYWYRQAAGRGLQLLFYSVGIGQISSEVPQNLSASRPQDRQFILSSKKLLLSDSGFYLCAWPFTEAFFGQGTRLTVV.

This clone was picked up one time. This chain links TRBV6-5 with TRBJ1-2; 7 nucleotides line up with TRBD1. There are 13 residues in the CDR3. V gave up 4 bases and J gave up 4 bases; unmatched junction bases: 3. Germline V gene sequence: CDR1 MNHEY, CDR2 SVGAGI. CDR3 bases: TGTGCCAGCAGTTCAGGGGGGCTCTATGGCTACACCTTC. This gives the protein CASSSGGLYGYTF.

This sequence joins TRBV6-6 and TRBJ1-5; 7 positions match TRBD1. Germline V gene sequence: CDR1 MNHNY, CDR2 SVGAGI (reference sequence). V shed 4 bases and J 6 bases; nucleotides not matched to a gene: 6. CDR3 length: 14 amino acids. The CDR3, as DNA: TGTGCCAGCAGTTCTCTACAGGGGATTCAGCCCCAGCATTTT. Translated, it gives CASSSLQGIQPQHF.

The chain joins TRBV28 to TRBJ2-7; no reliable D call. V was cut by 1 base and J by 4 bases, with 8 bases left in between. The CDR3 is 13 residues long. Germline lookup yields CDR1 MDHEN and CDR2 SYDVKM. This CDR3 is CASSLFSRYEQYF. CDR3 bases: TGTGCCAGCAGTTTATTCTCCCGGTACGAGCAGTACTTC.